The rows below give T cell receptor beta chains drawn from one sample of a study of T cells in Graves' hyperthyroidism and ophthalmopathy. MiXCR, applied by TCRdb to the multiplex PCR reads, yields one record per CDR3 protein. The sample shows 660,000 or so distinct CDR3 sequences, 45% of them seen only once. The sample taken for sequencing was peripheral blood or thyroid tissue (not recorded which). The receptor set was obtained from an adult man with Graves' disease, either hyperthyroidism or ophthalmopathy (not recorded which). Both conserved end residues are part of each CDR3. Each record gives: CDR3 protein, CDR3 DNA, D gene, clone size, J gene, V gene. A D gene is named only where the DNA matches it firmly. Size is stated for part of the rows, as once, few or many counts, or as a class when the clone is expanded.

CASSLVGTGNRSPLHF | TGTGCCAGCAGCTTAGTAGGGACAGGGAACCGTTCACCCCTCCACTTT | TRBD1 | . | TRBJ1-6 | TRBV7-9
CASSEGQETQYF | TGTGCCAGCAGTGAAGGGCAAGAGACCCAGTACTTC | . | few | TRBJ2-5 | TRBV2
CATSRSGGWPGNTIYF | TGTGCCACCAGCAGGTCAGGGGGATGGCCTGGAAACACCATATATTTT | TRBD1 | once | TRBJ1-3 | TRBV15
CASSLVGRGSTEAFF | TGTGCCAGCAGCTTAGTGGGGAGAGGAAGCACTGAAGCTTTCTTT | . | . | TRBJ1-1 | TRBV7-9
CASSLGLLAGAREQYF | TGTGCCAGCAGCTTAGGGCTTCTAGCGGGAGCTCGAGAGCAGTACTTC | TRBD2 | few | TRBJ2-7 | TRBV7-3
CASSQDTGGKPLNTEAFF | TGTGCCAGCAGCCAAGACACAGGGGGGAAACCCCTGAACACTGAAGCTTTCTTT | TRBD1 | . | TRBJ1-1 | TRBV14
CSVVERDNVLTF | TGCAGCGTTGTGGAAAGGGACAACGTCCTGACTTTC | . | . | TRBJ2-6 | TRBV29-1
CASSLGSAVSGNTIYF | TGTGCCAGCAGCTTAGGTTCGGCGGTCTCTGGAAACACCATATATTTT | . | few | TRBJ1-3 | TRBV7-2
CASSHRRQGANTGELFF | TGTGCCAGCAGCCATCGCCGCCAGGGGGCGAACACCGGGGAGCTGTTTTTT | TRBD1 | many | TRBJ2-2 | TRBV7-8
CSARDQRTGGNEAFF | TGCAGTGCTAGAGATCAAAGGACAGGGGGTAATGAAGCTTTCTTT | TRBD1 | . | TRBJ1-1 | TRBV20-1
CATSDSWTEGYTF | TGTGCCACCAGTGACTCCTGGACAGAAGGCTACACCTTC | . | many | TRBJ1-2 | TRBV24-1
CASSLGRGGSQPQHF | TGTGCCAGCAGTCTTGGACGAGGTGGCAGTCAGCCCCAGCATTTT | . | . | TRBJ1-5 | TRBV2
CASSPQAGVGETQYF | TGTGCCAGCAGCCCCCAAGCGGGGGTCGGTGAGACCCAGTACTTC | TRBD2 | . | TRBJ2-5 | TRBV7-8
CASSFGQTPYEQYF | TGCGCCAGCAGCTTTGGCCAGACACCCTACGAGCAGTACTTC | . | few | TRBJ2-7 | TRBV5-1
CASSADRGDYEQYF | TGTGCCAGCAGCGCGGACAGGGGGGACTACGAGCAGTACTTC | TRBD1 | many | TRBJ2-7 | TRBV7-9
CASSSTDSIPKHF | TGTGCCAGCAGTTCGACCGACTCGATTCCAAAGCATTTT | . | . | TRBJ1-5 | TRBV12-3/TRBV12-4
CASSFDRTAPNEKLFF | TGTGCCAGCAGCTTTGATCGGACAGCGCCTAATGAAAAACTGTTTTTT | . | . | TRBJ1-4 | TRBV13
CASSYSGQGIDYGYTF | TGTGCCAGCAGTTACTCCGGACAGGGTATAGACTATGGCTACACCTTC | TRBD1 | . | TRBJ1-2 | TRBV6-5
CASSFRLAGDPETQYF | TGTGCCAGCAGTTTCCGACTAGCGGGAGATCCAGAGACCCAGTACTTC | TRBD2 | few | TRBJ2-5 | TRBV12-3/TRBV12-4
CASSETRDTYEQYF | TGCGCCAGCAGCGAAACCCGGGACACTTACGAGCAGTACTTC | . | . | TRBJ2-7 | TRBV5-1
CSARDQDRGTYEQYF | TGCAGTGCTAGAGATCAGGACAGGGGTACGTACGAGCAGTACTTC | TRBD1 | many | TRBJ2-7 | TRBV20-1
CAISESGYGYTF | TGTGCCATCAGTGAGTCAGGGTATGGCTACACCTTC | . | . | TRBJ1-2 | TRBV10-3
CASSIAKNSNQPQHF | TGTGCCAGTAGTATTGCCAAAAATAGCAATCAGCCCCAGCATTTT | . | few | TRBJ1-5 | TRBV19
CAISEGHFDSGNTIYFGEQYF | . | . | . | TRBJ2-7 | TRBV10-3
CATSRNAQGNYGYTIYF | TGTGCCACCAGCAGAAACGCACAGGGAAACTATGGCTACACCATATATTTT | . | . | TRBJ1-3 | TRBV15
CASSEGQGYEQYF | TGTGCCAGCAGTGAAGGACAGGGCTACGAGCAGTACTTC | TRBD1 | . | TRBJ2-7 | TRBV12-3/TRBV12-4
CASTGGQLNEKLFF | TGTGCCAGCACCGGGGGACAGTTGAATGAAAAACTGTTTTTT | TRBD1 | . | TRBJ1-4 | TRBV12-3/TRBV12-4
CSAGQGQPKETQYF | TGCAGTGCTGGTCAGGGACAGCCTAAAGAGACCCAGTACTTC | TRBD1 | many | TRBJ2-5 | TRBV20-1
CASSFNEETQYF | TGTGCCAGCAGCTTCAACGAAGAGACCCAGTACTTC | . | many | TRBJ2-5 | TRBV7-9
CASSSHVTSNSYEQYF | TGTGCCAGCAGCTCCCATGTGACTAGCAACTCCTACGAGCAGTACTTC | TRBD2 | . | TRBJ2-7 | TRBV7-3
CASSQVATGRANYGYTF | TGTGCCAGCAGCCAAGTAGCCACTGGGAGAGCTAACTATGGCTACACCTTC | . | . | TRBJ1-2 | TRBV14
CASSRGSGETEAFF | TGTGCCAGCAGCCGAGGGTCGGGGGAAACTGAAGCTTTCTTT | . | . | TRBJ1-1 | TRBV7-3
CAISESTGVSGNTIYF | TGTGCCATCAGTGAGTCTACCGGCGTCTCTGGAAACACCATATATTTT | . | . | TRBJ1-3 | TRBV10-3
CAKREGPSTEAFF | TGTGCTAAGAGGGAGGGACCGAGCACTGAAGCTTTCTTT | . | . | TRBJ1-1 | TRBV2
CASSEPNRRGSNEKLFF | TGTGCCAGCAGTGAACCAAACCGCAGGGGATCTAATGAAAAACTGTTTTTT | . | . | TRBJ1-4 | TRBV25-1
CASSLASAGANVLTF | TGTGCCAGCAGCTTAGCGAGTGCTGGGGCCAACGTCCTGACTTTC | . | many | TRBJ2-6 | TRBV7-9
CTSSEVENQPQHF | TGTACCAGCAGTGAAGTGGAGAATCAGCCCCAGCATTTT | . | . | TRBJ1-5 | TRBV10-3
CSSRRLEPETQYF | TGCAGCAGTCGACGACTCGAGCCAGAGACCCAGTACTTC | . | . | TRBJ2-5 | TRBV29-1
CSEDRVNEKLFF | TGCAGTGAGGACAGGGTTAATGAAAAACTGTTTTTT | TRBD1 | . | TRBJ1-4 | TRBV20-1
CSVVLAVGANTGELFF | TGCAGCGTTGTCCTAGCGGTAGGCGCGAACACCGGGGAGCTGTTTTTT | TRBD2 | many | TRBJ2-2 | TRBV29-1
CASSLALGEQETQYF | TGTGCCAGCAGCTTGGCTCTCGGGGAACAAGAGACCCAGTACTTC | . | many | TRBJ2-5 | TRBV7-9
CASSSAASGYEQYF | TGTGCCAGCAGTTCTGCGGCTAGCGGTTACGAGCAGTACTTC | TRBD2 | . | TRBJ2-7 | TRBV10-3
CASSYSRVPRRTTQYF | TGTGCCAGCAGTTACTCGAGAGTCCCCCGAAGGACGACCCAGTACTTC | . | few | TRBJ2-5 | TRBV12-3/TRBV12-4
CASSRTAPSGDPYGYTF | TGTGCCAGCAGCCGCACGGCCCCCTCGGGGGATCCCTATGGCTACACCTTC | . | few | TRBJ1-2 | TRBV7-9
CASSYSRFLGGYTF | TGTGCCAGCAGTTACTCCCGATTCCTTGGGGGCTACACCTTC | . | . | TRBJ1-2 | TRBV12-3/TRBV12-4
CASSIGSGRQKLRETQYF | TGTGCCAGTAGTATAGGGAGCGGACGACAAAAACTGCGAGAGACCCAGTACTTC | . | . | TRBJ2-5 | TRBV19
CASRHSGGQAGVAFF | TGTGCCAGCAGACATAGCGGGGGACAGGCGGGGGTAGCTTTCTTT | TRBD1 | once | TRBJ1-1 | TRBV7-2
CASGPPGLAGNEQYF | TGTGCTAGTGGCCCCCCGGGACTAGCGGGAAACGAGCAGTACTTC | TRBD2 | once | TRBJ2-7 | TRBV12-5
CSVEESAAVGSPLHF | TGCAGCGTTGAAGAATCGGCAGCGGTCGGTTCACCCCTCCACTTT | . | many | TRBJ1-6 | TRBV29-1
CASRGTASYEQYF | TGTGCCAGCAGAGGGACAGCATCCTACGAGCAGTACTTC | TRBD1 | many | TRBJ2-7 | TRBV2
CASSTLPGRQGEGQPQHF | TGTGCCAGTAGTACCCTCCCGGGCAGACAGGGAGAAGGACAGCCCCAGCATTTT | TRBD1 | . | TRBJ1-5 | TRBV19
CASSPGDSGNTIYF | TGTGCCAGCAGTCCGGGGGACTCTGGAAACACCATATATTTT | . | . | TRBJ1-3 | TRBV6-5
CASSTDPTEKLFF | TGTGCCAGCAGCACCGACCCTACTGAAAAACTGTTTTTT | . | many | TRBJ1-4 | TRBV7-9
CAISESQATYEQYF | TGTGCCATCAGTGAGTCGCAGGCAACTTACGAGCAGTACTTC | . | many | TRBJ2-7 | TRBV10-3
CASSLRQGVGNSPLHF | TGTGCCAGCAGCTTGCGACAGGGGGTAGGGAATTCACCCCTCCACTTT | TRBD1 | many | TRBJ1-6 | TRBV2
CASITSGELFF | TGTGCCAGCATTACTTCCGGGGAGCTGTTTTTT | . | . | TRBJ2-2 | TRBV6-1